This is a list of T cell receptor beta chains from one sample in a study of T cell repertoires in cytomegalovirus infection. A single record per CDR3 protein comes from TCRdb applying MiXCR to the reads. This sample yields a few hundred thousand distinct CDR3 sequences, of which 35% to 50% are seen a single time; around 48% belongs to the top ten. Their antigen targets remain unknown. The input for sequencing was cultured PBMCs, taken from culture after CMV antigen stimulation. The receptors were gathered from a human donor in good health (CMV status not recorded). Some clones in this sample may be carry-over from other donors' samples. Both conserved end residues are part of each CDR3. D genes are given only for firm matches. Only part of the rows carry a size: once, few, many, or a class if the clone is expanded.

V gene	J gene	D gene	clone size	CDR3 protein	CDR3 DNA
TRBV28	TRBJ2-5	NA	NA	CASSLSHPGWSEAYQETQYF	TGTGCCAGCAGTTTATCCCACCCCGGATGGTCCGAGGCGTACCAAGAGACCCAGTACTTC
TRBV12-3/TRBV12-4	TRBJ1-2	TRBD1	many	CASSLGQAYGYTF	TGTGCCAGCAGTCTGGGACAGGCCTATGGCTACACCTTC
TRBV5-5	TRBJ1-5	NA	NA	CASSFADGHYSNQPQHF	TGTGCCAGCAGCTTCGCCGACGGACATTATAGCAATCAGCCCCAGCATTTT
TRBV7-2	TRBJ2-3	NA	few	CASSTLRGSGADTQYF	TGTGCCAGCAGCACCCTTCGAGGGAGCGGCGCAGATACGCAGTATTTT
TRBV5-6	TRBJ2-1	NA	few	CASSGRDGERGEQFF	TGTGCCAGCAGCGGCCGGGACGGCGAAAGGGGTGAGCAGTTCTTC
TRBV2	TRBJ2-1	TRBD1	NA	CASRGDRGLYNEQFF	TGTGCCAGCAGAGGGGACAGGGGGCTGTACAATGAGCAGTTCTTC
TRBV5-6	TRBJ2-1	TRBD2	NA	CASSPGGDSLYNEQFF	TGTGCCAGCAGCCCTGGGGGGGACTCGCTATACAATGAGCAGTTCTTC
TRBV6-8	TRBJ2-1	NA	NA	CASSWVRGRYNEQFF	TGTGCCAGCAGTTGGGTGCGGGGTCGTTACAATGAGCAGTTCTTC
TRBV4-1	TRBJ2-1	NA	NA	CASSQGGHSYNEQFF	TGCGCCAGCAGCCAAGGGGGACACTCCTACAATGAGCAGTTCTTC
TRBV2	TRBJ2-7	TRBD2	few	CASSQTSGPYDEQYF	TGTGCCAGCAGCCAAACTAGCGGGCCTTACGACGAGCAGTACTTC
TRBV5-1	TRBJ1-4	NA	NA	CASSSGRITNEKLFF	TGCGCCAGCAGCTCTGGACGGATAACTAATGAAAAACTGTTTTTT
TRBV4-3	TRBJ1-1	NA	NA	CASSQASGTEAFF	TGCGCCAGCAGCCAAGCGTCAGGGACCGAAGCTTTCTTT
TRBV19	TRBJ1-3	NA	NA	CAAARRSSAGNTIYF	TGTGCGGCGGCACGGAGATCTTCGGCTGGAAACACCATATATTTT
TRBV7-2	TRBJ1-1	NA	few	CASSLLGEGGTEAFF	TGTGCCAGCAGCTTGTTGGGGGAGGGAGGCACTGAAGCTTTCTTT
TRBV5-1	TRBJ2-1	NA	NA	CASSLVSTVTDEQFF	TGCGCCAGCAGCTTGGTTAGCACGGTTACGGATGAGCAGTTCTTC
TRBV19	TRBJ2-2	NA	NA	CASGISSARELFF	TGTGCCAGTGGTATCTCGAGTGCCAGGGAGCTGTTTTTT
TRBV28	TRBJ1-4	TRBD1	NA	CASSFPGQGNEKLFF	TGTGCCAGCAGTTTTCCGGGACAGGGGAATGAAAAACTGTTTTTT
TRBV7-2	TRBJ1-1	NA	many	CASTPYSTALNTEAFF	TGTGCCAGCACCCCTTATTCTACGGCCCTGAACACTGAAGCTTTCTTT
TRBV7-2	TRBJ1-2	NA	few	CASSLAAQAYGYTF	TGTGCCAGCAGCTTAGCGGCACAGGCCTATGGCTACACCTTC
TRBV28	TRBJ2-3	NA	once	CASSTRQDSSTDTQYF	TGTGCCAGCAGTACACGGCAGGATTCTAGCACAGATACGCAGTATTTT
TRBV5-6	TRBJ2-7	NA	NA	CASSFGTTGEQYF	TGTGCCAGCAGCTTCGGGACAACGGGAGAGCAGTACTTC
TRBV6-6	TRBJ1-2	NA	NA	CASIGDRRTYGYTF	TGTGCCAGCATCGGGGACCGACGTACCTATGGCTACACCTTC
TRBV6-2/TRBV6-3	TRBJ1-1	NA	few	CASSYKTEAFF	TGTGCCAGCAGCTACAAGACTGAAGCTTTCTTT
TRBV12-3/TRBV12-4	TRBJ2-1	NA	few	CASSSLSAAYNEQFF	TGTGCCAGCAGTTCCCTCAGCGCTGCCTACAATGAGCAGTTCTTC
TRBV7-2	TRBJ2-7	TRBD1	NA	CASSLGRGTGSYEQYF	TGTGCCAGCAGCTTAGGAAGGGGGACAGGCTCCTACGAGCAGTACTTC
TRBV10-3	TRBJ2-7	TRBD1	NA	CAITLPGQGVHEQYF	TGTGCCATCACCCTCCCGGGACAGGGCGTCCACGAGCAGTACTTC
TRBV5-1	TRBJ2-5	NA	NA	CASSLVEAPQETQYF	TGCGCCAGCAGCTTGGTGGAGGCACCACAAGAGACCCAGTACTTC
TRBV12-3/TRBV12-4	TRBJ2-3	NA	few	CASSSRGGDRDTQYF	TGTGCCAGCAGTTCAAGAGGGGGGGACCGAGATACGCAGTATTTT
TRBV7-9	TRBJ1-1	TRBD1	NA	CASSSQTGTEAFF	TGTGCCAGCAGCTCCCAGACAGGGACTGAAGCTTTCTTT
TRBV7-9	TRBJ1-6	NA	few	CASSLLLDSPLHF	TGTGCCAGCAGCTTATTGTTGGATTCACCCCTCCACTTT
TRBV7-8	TRBJ2-5	NA	NA	CASTRVAVIFQETQYF	TGTGCCAGCACCCGTGTAGCGGTGATCTTCCAAGAGACCCAGTACTTC
TRBV20-1	TRBJ2-1	TRBD2	NA	CSARDPSGGYNEQFF	TGCAGTGCTAGAGACCCTAGCGGGGGTTACAATGAGCAGTTCTTC
TRBV12-3/TRBV12-4	TRBJ2-7	NA	NA	CASSHAGGDEQYF	TGTGCCAGCAGCCACGCCGGTGGCGACGAGCAGTACTTC
TRBV12-3/TRBV12-4	TRBJ2-4	NA	few	CASSLYRGREGGNIQYF	TGTGCCAGCAGTTTATATAGGGGCAGGGAGGGGGGAAACATTCAGTACTTC
TRBV7-9	TRBJ2-7	NA	NA	CASSPSVGDEQYF	TGTGCCAGCAGCCCCTCGGTGGGCGACGAGCAGTACTTC
TRBV27	TRBJ1-2	NA	NA	CASSPYSVSPGYTF	TGTGCCAGCAGTCCATATTCGGTTTCCCCGGGCTACACCTTC
TRBV2	TRBJ2-3	NA	NA	CASTPEGNTDTQYF	TGTGCCAGCACCCCGGAGGGTAACACAGATACGCAGTATTTT
TRBV7-9	TRBJ2-7	NA	NA	CASSPRGSPYEQYF	TGTGCCAGCAGCCCCCGTGGGTCTCCCTACGAGCAGTACTTC
TRBV7-9	TRBJ1-2	NA	few	CASSSRNPQPNYGYTF	TGTGCCAGCAGCTCACGCAACCCCCAGCCTAACTATGGCTACACCTTC
TRBV11-2	TRBJ2-2	NA	few	CASSLGGARLFF	TGTGCCAGCAGCTTAGGAGGGGCCCGATTGTTTTTT
TRBV9	TRBJ1-1	NA	NA	CASSPKRGSRSNTEAFF	TGTGCCAGCAGCCCCAAGAGAGGCAGCAGATCGAACACTGAAGCTTTCTTT
TRBV20-1	TRBJ2-4	TRBD1	NA	CSAADRAAKNIQYF	TGCAGTGCCGCGGACAGGGCGGCCAAAAACATTCAGTACTTC
TRBV19	TRBJ1-2	NA	few	CASSLLITNYGYTF	TGTGCCAGTAGTCTCCTGATAACTAACTATGGCTACACCTTC
TRBV7-2	TRBJ2-5	TRBD2	NA	CASSLRGGTSGQETQYF	TGTGCCAGCAGCTTAAGGGGGGGGACTAGCGGCCAAGAGACCCAGTACTTC
TRBV7-2	TRBJ2-1	NA	many	CASSSRGGNEQFF	TGTGCCAGCAGCTCCCGTGGGGGTAATGAGCAGTTCTTC
TRBV7-8	TRBJ2-7	NA	NA	CASSLQGQSYEQYF	TGTGCCAGCAGCCTTCAGGGACAAAGCTACGAGCAGTACTTC
TRBV5-1	TRBJ2-3	NA	few	CASSREVSDTDTQYF	TGCGCCAGCAGCCGAGAGGTGTCGGACACAGATACGCAGTATTTT
TRBV7-2	TRBJ1-2	NA	NA	CASSLATVLGYTF	TGTGCCAGCAGCTTAGCTACGGTACTAGGCTACACCTTC
TRBV12-3/TRBV12-4	TRBJ2-7	TRBD2	few	CASSSRGTSGGAYLSYEQYF	TGTGCCAGCAGTTCCCGGGGGACTAGCGGGGGGGCGTACCTCAGCTACGAGCAGTACTTC
TRBV7-6	TRBJ1-6	NA	NA	CASSFDSRRDSPLHF	TGTGCCAGCAGCTTCGACTCCCGGAGGGATTCACCCCTCCACTTT
TRBV7-8	TRBJ1-3	TRBD1	NA	CASSLGGDSSGNTIYF	TGTGCCAGCAGCCTTGGCGGGGACAGCTCTGGAAACACCATATATTTT